These 18 T cell receptor beta chains came from one sample sequenced in a study of blood T cell repertoires in COVID-19. Some clones are missing from TCRdb's copy, which holds only in-frame ones; the method was immunoSEQ multiplex PCR. This sample has around 130,000 clones, with approximately 85% found just once. Sequencing used peripheral blood. These TCRs come from a human donor in a cohort sampled during active COVID-19.

This clone appeared a single time. This chain joins TRBV7-2 and TRBJ2-5, with TRBD2 matching over 13 bases. With 5 bases clipped from V and 2 bases from J, the junction kept 5 bases outside the gene matches. Germline values: CDR1 SGHTA, CDR2 FQGNSA. This CDR3 comprises 16 residues. CDR3 bases: TGTGCCAGCAGCCCGCTACTAGCGGGGGGGCAAGAGACCCAGTACTTC. Translated: CASSPLLAGGQETQYF.

The rearrangement links TRBV6-6 to TRBJ2-2; 7 bases are shared with TRBD1. The CDR3 is 15 amino acids. V was clipped by 7 bases and J by 0 bases; unmatched bases: 5. The V gene's germline CDR1 is MNHNY and CDR2 SVGAGI (reference sequence). CDR3 DNA: TGTGCCAGCACTCCGGGACAGCCGAACACCGGGGAGCTGTTTTTT. Translating gives CASTPGQPNTGELFF.

This rearrangement joins TRBV30 to TRBJ1-6, with unresolved D. The germline V gene has CDR1 GTSNPN and CDR2 SVGIG (reference sequence). The CDR3 sequence is 12 residues long. Trimming removed 3 bases at V and 9 bases at J, with 9 bases between. CDR3 nucleotide sequence: TGTGCCTGGAGCGACTTAGGTTCACCCCTCCACTTT. Protein sequence: CAWSDLGSPLHF.

The chain joins TRBV7-2 to TRBJ2-3; a possible D gene is TRBD2 (7 bases). The CDR3 consists of 14 residues. Germline lookup yields CDR1 SGHTA and CDR2 FQGNSA. V lost 6 bases and J 3 bases, leaving 13 bases between the germline ends. The CDR3 nucleotides are TGTGCCAGCAGAAGGGGGGGCCCGACAGATACGCAGTATTTT. This sequence encodes CASRRGGPTDTQYF.

This clone was detected only a few times. The chain links TRBV20-1 to TRBJ1-2; D not resolved. CDR1 is DFQATT, CDR2 SNEGSKA, per germline (reference sequence). V lost 6 bases and J lost 3, with 8 bases in between. The CDR3 consists of 11 residues. This CDR3 is CSADGDYGYTF. CDR3 nucleotides: TGCAGTGCCGACGGAGACTATGGCTACACCTTC.

The CDR3: CASSTLAGTGATTGTIYF. The CDR3 DNA reads as TGTGCCAGCTCCACGCTGGCCGGGACAGGGGCCACTACCGGCACCATATATTTT. The rearrangement links TRBV18 to TRBJ1-3; 10 bases agree with TRBD1. This CDR3 is built from 18 residues. CDR1 and CDR2 from the germline V gene are KGHSH and LQKENI. J lost 9 bases, V lost 6 bases, and 20 bases had no gene match.

The rearrangement uses TRBV9 and TRBJ2-3, with 7 bases lining up with TRBD2. The CDR3 has 15 amino acids. Unmatched junction bases numbered 6, after V lost 3 bases and J lost 2 bases. Per the germline V gene, CDR1 is SGDLS and CDR2 is YYNGEE. The CDR3 is CASSALAETTDTQYF. The CDR3 coding sequence is TGTGCCAGCAGCGCCCTAGCGGAGACCACAGATACGCAGTATTTT.

The rearrangement links TRBV21-1 to TRBJ2-7; the table's D call TRBD2 went unverified against the DNA. TRBV21-1 is a known pseudogene. The CDR3 extends over 12 amino acids. CDR3 in amino acids: CALILAAYEQYV. DNA for the CDR3: TGTGCCTTGATTCTGGCGGCATACGAGCAGTACGTC.

The V and J genes are TRBV24-1 and TRBJ2-5; 7 nucleotides agree with TRBD1. After removal of 4 bases from V and 2 bases from J, the junction contained 3 bases not matched to a gene. Germline CDR1 KGHDR, CDR2 SFDVKD. This CDR3 comprises 14 residues. CDR3 loop: CATSDPGQQETQYF. The CDR3 region has the DNA TGTGCCACCAGTGACCCGGGACAGCAAGAGACCCAGTACTTC.

The genes are TRBV5-4 and TRBJ2-3; weak D call: TRBD2 (5 bases). This CDR3 spans 15 amino acids. With 0 bases removed from V and 4 bases from J, the gap between germline ends came to 12 bases. Germline V CDR1 and CDR2: SGHNT, YYREEE (reference sequence). The CDR3 DNA reads TGTGCCAGCAGCTTGGTTCCGACTATTGCAGATACGCAGTATTTT. Residues: CASSLVPTIADTQYF.

This clone has only one observation. V and J are TRBV4-3 and TRBJ2-1, with D hard to call. Germline V gene sequence: CDR1 LGHNA, CDR2 YSLEER. This CDR3 region has 13 residues. V dropped 0 bases and J dropped 9 bases, with 9 bases sitting between them. The CDR3 bases are TGCGCCAGCAGCCAAGATTGGAGCACTGAGCAGTTCTTC. This sequence encodes CASSQDWSTEQFF.

The rearrangement links TRBV10-3 to TRBJ2-3; TRBD2 agrees at 11 bases. The CDR3 totals 16 residues. Unmatched junction bases numbered 9, after V lost 3 bases and J lost 7 bases. Germline V lookup: CDR1 ENHRY, CDR2 SYGVKD. Written as DNA, the CDR3 is TGTGCCATCAGTGACCGGAGGACTAGCGGGCGGTATACGCAGTATTTT. Translated, it gives CAISDRRTSGRYTQYF.

The chain combines TRBV19 with TRBJ1-3; D is unresolved. Looked up from germline, CDR1 is LNHDA and CDR2 is SQIVND (reference sequence). The CDR3 sequence is 16 residues long. V lost 3 bases, J lost 0 bases, and 12 bases lay in between. The CDR3 is CASSIDAAGSGNTIYF. In DNA, the CDR3 is TGTGCCAGTAGTATTGATGCTGCAGGCTCTGGAAACACCATATATTTT.

The rearrangement uses TRBV6-6 and TRBJ2-3; TRBD2 agrees at 9 bases. The CDR3 has 18 residues. Germline CDR1 and CDR2: MNHNY and SVGAGI (reference sequence). The V gene end was trimmed by 5 bases and the J gene end by 4 bases; junction bases not matched to a gene: 16. This CDR3 is CASSQLSSGVSPADTQYF. CDR3 coding DNA: TGTGCCAGCAGTCAGTTGTCTAGCGGGGTCTCTCCCGCAGATACGCAGTATTTT.

The V and J genes are TRBV20-1 and TRBJ1-2; the D gene is possibly TRBD1 (5 bases). The CDR3 runs to 14 residues. Germline values: CDR1 DFQATT, CDR2 SNEGSKA (reference sequence). The ends were cut back, 3 bases at V and 7 bases at J, with 18 bases in the middle. Written as DNA, the CDR3 is TGCAGTGCTAGTATAGTTCAGCAGGGCTTTGGCTACACCTTC. It translates to CSASIVQQGFGYTF.

The chain is built from TRBV19 and TRBJ2-3, with 8 bases lining up with TRBD1. Germline lookup yields CDR1 LNHDA and CDR2 SQIVND (reference sequence). V was clipped by 4 bases and J by 0 bases; unmatched bases: 9. The length of the CDR3 is 17 residues. CDR3 protein: CASSTTGTGPSTDTQYF. The DNA for the CDR3 is TGTGCCAGTAGTACCACCGGGACAGGCCCTAGCACAGATACGCAGTATTTT.

This clone was counted only a few times. V is TRBV19 and J is TRBJ2-1, with D possibly matching TRBD1 (5 bases). Germline V gene lookup returns CDR1 LNHDA and CDR2 SQIVND (reference sequence). V was cut by 5 bases and J by 5 bases, with 16 bases left in between. CDR3 length: 15 residues. The chain's CDR3 is CASSARQKVDNEQFF. CDR3 nucleotide sequence: TGTGCCAGTAGTGCCCGACAGAAAGTTGACAATGAGCAGTTCTTC.

The V gene is TRBV19, the J gene TRBJ1-1; a possible D gene is TRBD1 (5 bases). The CDR3 is 18 amino acids. Germline assignment: CDR1 LNHDA and CDR2 SQIVND (reference sequence). Between the trimmed V and J ends, which lost 5 bases and 0 bases, there was a span of 22 bases. CDR3 sequence: CASSPRNGQNVMNTEAFF. The CDR3 DNA follows: TGTGCCAGTAGTCCCCGCAACGGACAAAATGTTATGAACACTGAAGCTTTCTTT.